Shown below are 4 T cell receptor beta chains from a single sample sequenced in a study of T cells after yellow fever vaccination. TCRdb ran MiXCR on the 5' RACE reads and lists one entry per CDR3 protein. The sample carries some 600,000 distinct CDR3 sequences, 12% recorded once. The source material was PBMCs, sampled on the day of the yellow fever booster vaccination. These receptors all come from a man aged 25-45 years who received the YFV17D yellow fever vaccine.

The chain joins TRBV20-1 to TRBJ2-3; no reliable D call. CDR3 length equals 10 residues. The V end lost 5 bases, the J end lost 4 bases, and 4 bases lay between the germline ends. Germline V CDR1 and CDR2: DFQATT, SNEGSKA (reference sequence). CDR3 sequence: CSAQPDTQYF. CDR3 sequence (DNA): TGCAGTGCTCAACCAGATACGCAGTATTTT.

The gene calls are TRBV5-1 and TRBJ2-1; D gene unclear. The CDR3 spans 14 residues. V was trimmed by 3 bases and J by 5 bases, leaving 12 bases between them. Germline CDR1 and CDR2: SGHRS and YFSETQ. DNA of the CDR3: TGCGCCAGCAGCTCCACCCTCGCCAACAATGAGCAGTTCTTC. Its translation: CASSSTLANNEQFF.

The genes are TRBV28 and TRBJ2-7, with TRBD2 matching 11 bases. The J segment lost 2 bases and the V segment lost 3 bases, leaving 12 bases of the junction unmatched. The CDR3 totals 18 residues. Germline CDR1 and CDR2: MDHEN and SYDVKM. CDR3 in DNA: TGTGCCAGCAGTTTCAGGGGAATAGCGGGAGGGCGAGCCTACGAGCAGTACTTC. Translation gives CASSFRGIAGGRAYEQYF.

V and J are TRBV4-1 and TRBJ2-2; perhaps D is TRBD1 or TRBD2 (5 bases each). With 1 base removed from V and 2 bases from J, the gap between germline ends came to 11 bases. There are 16 residues in the CDR3. Per the germline V gene, CDR1 is MGHRA and CDR2 is YSYEKL. The CDR3, as DNA: TGCGCCAGCAGCCAAGGAGGGGCGCTTAACACCGGGGAGCTGTTTTTT. It yields the protein CASSQGGALNTGELFF.